Listed below are T cell receptor beta chains from one sample, sequenced in a study of Graves' ophthalmopathy and Graves' hyperthyroidism. TCRdb reprocessed the multiplex PCR reads with MiXCR, giving one entry per CDR3 protein. Of about 590,000 distinct CDR3 sequences listed, approximately 35% are singletons. Sequencing was performed on peripheral blood or thyroid tissue (not recorded which). These TCRs come from an adult man with Graves' hyperthyroidism. CDR3s include the opening cysteine and the closing phenylalanine or tryptophan. Fields, in order: D gene, J gene, V gene, clone size, CDR3 DNA, CDR3 protein. D genes are given only for firm matches. Rows may omit the clone size; those that give it use once, few, many or a size class.

D gene: TRBD1
J gene: TRBJ2-5
V gene: TRBV6-5
clone size: few
CDR3 DNA: TGTGCCAGCAGTAAGCCCGAGGACAGGGAAGAGACCCAGTACTTC
CDR3 protein: CASSKPEDREETQYF

D gene: -
J gene: TRBJ2-3
V gene: TRBV7-2
clone size: -
CDR3 DNA: TGTGCCAGCAGCTTAATGGGGGGCACAGATACGCAGTATTTT
CDR3 protein: CASSLMGGTDTQYF

D gene: -
J gene: TRBJ1-1
V gene: TRBV28
clone size: -
CDR3 DNA: TGTGCCAGCATCGGGAAGGTTACGACTGAAGCTTTCTTT
CDR3 protein: CASIGKVTTEAFF

D gene: -
J gene: TRBJ2-5
V gene: TRBV2
clone size: many
CDR3 DNA: TGTGCCAGCAGTTCGACTAGCCAAGAGACCCAGTACTTC
CDR3 protein: CASSSTSQETQYF

D gene: -
J gene: TRBJ2-1
V gene: TRBV10-3
clone size: few
CDR3 DNA: TGTGCCATCTTGCCCTCTGATGAGCAGTTCTTC
CDR3 protein: CAILPSDEQFF

D gene: -
J gene: TRBJ2-7
V gene: TRBV29-1
clone size: many
CDR3 DNA: TGCAGCGTTAAGACCCCCGTGGGGTACGAGCAGTACTTC
CDR3 protein: CSVKTPVGYEQYF

D gene: -
J gene: TRBJ2-1
V gene: TRBV29-1
clone size: -
CDR3 DNA: TGCAGCGTTGAAGTCGGTCAGGGCTACAATGAGCAGTTCTTC
CDR3 protein: CSVEVGQGYNEQFF

D gene: TRBD1
J gene: TRBJ2-5
V gene: TRBV2
clone size: many
CDR3 DNA: TGTGCCAGCAGTCCGACAGGGGACCAAGAGACCCAGTACTTC
CDR3 protein: CASSPTGDQETQYF

D gene: TRBD2
J gene: TRBJ2-7
V gene: TRBV15
clone size: many
CDR3 DNA: TGTGCCACCAGCAGAGCCGCCGGGGAGGGAGTCGCCTACGAGCAGTACTTC
CDR3 protein: CATSRAAGEGVAYEQYF

D gene: TRBD2
J gene: TRBJ2-7
V gene: TRBV29-1
clone size: many
CDR3 DNA: TGCAGCGTTGAACCGAGCGGGAGTATCAACGAGCAGTACTTC
CDR3 protein: CSVEPSGSINEQYF

D gene: TRBD2
J gene: TRBJ2-6
V gene: TRBV10-3
clone size: -
CDR3 DNA: TGTGCCAGCAGTGAACTAGCGGGGGTGCTCCGGGCCAACGTCCTGACTTTC
CDR3 protein: CASSELAGVLRANVLTF

D gene: TRBD1
J gene: TRBJ2-7
V gene: TRBV7-9
clone size: many
CDR3 DNA: TGTGCCAGCAGCTTAGAAGGACAGGGAGGAGGCGAGCAGTACTTC
CDR3 protein: CASSLEGQGGGEQYF

D gene: -
J gene: TRBJ2-1
V gene: TRBV28
clone size: -
CDR3 DNA: TGTGCCAGCAGTTTGTACAGGAATGAGCAGTTCTTC
CDR3 protein: CASSLYRNEQFF

D gene: TRBD1
J gene: TRBJ2-7
V gene: TRBV7-3
clone size: many
CDR3 DNA: TGTGCCAGCAGCTCGGGACAGGGGGCGAACGAGCAGTACTTC
CDR3 protein: CASSSGQGANEQYF

D gene: -
J gene: TRBJ2-7
V gene: TRBV10-3
clone size: -
CDR3 DNA: -
CDR3 protein: CAICSARGLFGGLESNEQYF

D gene: TRBD2
J gene: TRBJ2-7
V gene: TRBV20-1
clone size: many
CDR3 DNA: TGCAGTGCAACCCGGCTGCGGGAGTTAAGGGAGCAGTACTTC
CDR3 protein: CSATRLRELREQYF

D gene: TRBD2
J gene: TRBJ2-7
V gene: TRBV7-8
clone size: -
CDR3 DNA: TGTGCCAGCAGCTTTCTAGCGGGAGAGAGCCCCCGGTTCTTC
CDR3 protein: CASSFLAGESPRFF

D gene: TRBD2
J gene: TRBJ2-7
V gene: TRBV9
clone size: -
CDR3 DNA: TGTGCCAGCAGCGTAGGGACTAGCGGGAGTGTCCACGAGCAGTACTTC
CDR3 protein: CASSVGTSGSVHEQYF

D gene: -
J gene: TRBJ2-5
V gene: TRBV12-3/TRBV12-4
clone size: many
CDR3 DNA: TGTGCCAGCAGCGGGACCTCCGGGGCCCAGTACTTC
CDR3 protein: CASSGTSGAQYF

D gene: -
J gene: TRBJ1-2
V gene: TRBV14
clone size: many
CDR3 DNA: TGTGCCAGCAGCCGAGGACGGGTTTGGGGCTACACCTTC
CDR3 protein: CASSRGRVWGYTF

D gene: -
J gene: TRBJ2-5
V gene: TRBV7-2
clone size: many
CDR3 DNA: TGTGCCAGCAGCTTAGAAGCGATACGAACTGAGACCCAGTACTTC
CDR3 protein: CASSLEAIRTETQYF

D gene: TRBD1
J gene: TRBJ1-1
V gene: TRBV15
clone size: many
CDR3 DNA: TGTGCCACCAGCAGGGACAGGGACGTGGGCACTGAAGCTTTCTTT
CDR3 protein: CATSRDRDVGTEAFF

D gene: TRBD2
J gene: TRBJ2-5
V gene: TRBV20-1
clone size: -
CDR3 DNA: TGCAGTGCTACTTCACTAGCGGGAGAGACCCAGTACTTC
CDR3 protein: CSATSLAGETQYF

D gene: -
J gene: TRBJ1-1
V gene: TRBV29-1
clone size: -
CDR3 DNA: TGCAGCGTCGCGGGTGTGAACACTGAAGCTTTCTTT
CDR3 protein: CSVAGVNTEAFF

D gene: -
J gene: TRBJ1-1
V gene: TRBV14
clone size: many
CDR3 DNA: TGTGCCAGCAGCCTGAACATGAACACTGAAGCTTTCTTT
CDR3 protein: CASSLNMNTEAFF

D gene: TRBD1
J gene: TRBJ2-2
V gene: TRBV11-2
clone size: -
CDR3 DNA: TGTGCCAGCAGCTTAGGCGACAGGGTAGCCGGGGAGCTGTTTTTT
CDR3 protein: CASSLGDRVAGELFF

D gene: -
J gene: TRBJ2-7
V gene: TRBV11-2
clone size: many
CDR3 DNA: TGTGCCAGCCGGGACCAGGCAGGGACGTACTACGAGCAGTACTTC
CDR3 protein: CASRDQAGTYYEQYF

D gene: -
J gene: TRBJ1-1
V gene: TRBV7-2
clone size: many
CDR3 DNA: TGTGCCAGCAGCTTAGGCCCTCTGGGGACTGAAGCTTTCTTT
CDR3 protein: CASSLGPLGTEAFF

D gene: TRBD1
J gene: TRBJ2-2
V gene: TRBV12-3/TRBV12-4
clone size: -
CDR3 DNA: TGTGCCAGCAGTACTCAGGGGGCCCGTTTCTCCGGGGAGCTGTTTTTT
CDR3 protein: CASSTQGARFSGELFF

D gene: TRBD2
J gene: TRBJ2-2
V gene: TRBV7-9
clone size: once
CDR3 DNA: TGTGCCAGCAGCCTATATGGGACTAGCGCTGGGGAGCTGTTTTTT
CDR3 protein: CASSLYGTSAGELFF

D gene: TRBD1
J gene: TRBJ1-5
V gene: TRBV6-9
clone size: many
CDR3 DNA: TGTGCCAGCAGTTACAGACAGGGCAGGAATCAGCCCCAGCATTTT
CDR3 protein: CASSYRQGRNQPQHF

D gene: -
J gene: TRBJ1-1
V gene: TRBV12-3/TRBV12-4
clone size: few
CDR3 DNA: TGTGCCAGCAGTGACCCCGGACAGCCGAACACTGAAGCTTTCTTT
CDR3 protein: CASSDPGQPNTEAFF

D gene: -
J gene: TRBJ1-6
V gene: TRBV4-1
clone size: many
CDR3 DNA: TGCGCCAGCAGCCAAGATTCGAGGTCACCCCTCCACTTT
CDR3 protein: CASSQDSRSPLHF

D gene: -
J gene: TRBJ2-2
V gene: TRBV6-1
clone size: few
CDR3 DNA: TGTGCCAGCAGTGAGCCCCGGGGCACCGGGGAGCTGTTTTTT
CDR3 protein: CASSEPRGTGELFF

D gene: TRBD1
J gene: TRBJ2-7
V gene: TRBV19
clone size: -
CDR3 DNA: TGTGCCAGTAGTATAGGCAGGGGGCGGACGTACTACGAGCAGTACTTC
CDR3 protein: CASSIGRGRTYYEQYF

D gene: -
J gene: TRBJ2-5
V gene: TRBV7-9
clone size: -
CDR3 DNA: TGTGCCAGCAGCTTTTGGCAAGAGACCCAGTACTTC
CDR3 protein: CASSFWQETQYF

D gene: -
J gene: TRBJ2-7
V gene: TRBV5-1
clone size: few
CDR3 DNA: TGCGCCAGCAGCTTGGGGCCGGGGGGCCCTTCCATGACCTACGAGCAGTACTTC
CDR3 protein: CASSLGPGGPSMTYEQYF

D gene: -
J gene: TRBJ1-1
V gene: TRBV29-1
clone size: -
CDR3 DNA: TGCAGCTTAGCCCGAGGATACACTGAAGCTTTCTTT
CDR3 protein: CSLARGYTEAFF

D gene: TRBD1
J gene: TRBJ2-6
V gene: TRBV7-8
clone size: -
CDR3 DNA: TGTGCCAGCAGTTTGCCAGGGGGCGTTGTTCCTGGGGCCAACGTCCTGACTTTC
CDR3 protein: CASSLPGGVVPGANVLTF

D gene: -
J gene: TRBJ2-7
V gene: TRBV7-9
clone size: -
CDR3 DNA: TGTGCCAGCAGCTTATACCGGGGGTTCGGCGAGCAGAACTTC
CDR3 protein: CASSLYRGFGEQNF

D gene: TRBD1
J gene: TRBJ2-7
V gene: TRBV6-5
clone size: many
CDR3 DNA: TGTGCCAGCAGTTCCCTTTTGGGACAGGGAATCCTAAAGCAGTACTTC
CDR3 protein: CASSSLLGQGILKQYF

D gene: TRBD1
J gene: TRBJ1-5
V gene: TRBV25-1
clone size: -
CDR3 DNA: TGTGCCAGCAGAGGCACAGGGGCCCTTGGCAATCAGCCCCAGCATTTT
CDR3 protein: CASRGTGALGNQPQHF

D gene: -
J gene: TRBJ2-7
V gene: TRBV4-1
clone size: -
CDR3 DNA: TGCGCCAGCAGCCAAGATACCCAATTAAAAGGGGGCGAGCAGTACTTC
CDR3 protein: CASSQDTQLKGGEQYF

D gene: -
J gene: TRBJ2-7
V gene: TRBV20-1
clone size: many
CDR3 DNA: TGCAGTGCTAGAGAGGCCAGGGAACCGTTCGAGCAGTACTTC
CDR3 protein: CSAREAREPFEQYF

D gene: TRBD1
J gene: TRBJ1-6
V gene: TRBV6-6
clone size: many
CDR3 DNA: TGTGCCGGGACCGGGACAGCGAATTCACCCCTCCACTTT
CDR3 protein: CAGTGTANSPLHF

D gene: -
J gene: TRBJ2-7
V gene: TRBV7-6
clone size: few
CDR3 DNA: TGTGCCAGCAGCTTAGCTTTCGGATACGAGCAGTACTTC
CDR3 protein: CASSLAFGYEQYF

D gene: -
J gene: TRBJ2-1
V gene: TRBV5-1
clone size: -
CDR3 DNA: TGCGCCAGCAGCCTGGACAGAAATGAGCAGTTCTTC
CDR3 protein: CASSLDRNEQFF

D gene: -
J gene: TRBJ1-2
V gene: TRBV30
clone size: -
CDR3 DNA: TGTGCCTCCCGGACAGTCGGTGGCTACACCTTC
CDR3 protein: CASRTVGGYTF

D gene: TRBD2
J gene: TRBJ2-7
V gene: TRBV7-3
clone size: many
CDR3 DNA: TGTGCCAGCAGCCCCATACCGGGACTAGCGGGAGGATCTGACGAGCAGTACTTC
CDR3 protein: CASSPIPGLAGGSDEQYF

D gene: -
J gene: TRBJ2-5
V gene: TRBV3-1
clone size: many
CDR3 DNA: TGTGCCAGCAGCCAGACGGAGACCCAGTACTTC
CDR3 protein: CASSQTETQYF

D gene: -
J gene: TRBJ1-4
V gene: TRBV10-3
clone size: -
CDR3 DNA: TGTGCCAGCAGAGGATTCAGGGCCAATGAAAAACTGTTTTTT
CDR3 protein: CASRGFRANEKLFF

D gene: -
J gene: TRBJ1-5
V gene: TRBV9
clone size: many
CDR3 DNA: TGTGCCAGCAGCGTAAGCCCAAATCAGCCCCAGCATTTT
CDR3 protein: CASSVSPNQPQHF

D gene: -
J gene: TRBJ2-2
V gene: TRBV15
clone size: -
CDR3 DNA: TGTGCCACCAGCAGAGGGGGGAACACCGGGGAGCTGTCTTGG
CDR3 protein: CATSRGGNTGELSW

D gene: -
J gene: TRBJ1-2
V gene: TRBV29-1
clone size: many
CDR3 DNA: TGCAGCGTTGAAGAGGTACAGGCTTGGTCCTATGGCTACACCTTC
CDR3 protein: CSVEEVQAWSYGYTF

D gene: -
J gene: TRBJ1-6
V gene: TRBV27
clone size: many
CDR3 DNA: TGTGCCAGCAGTTTATCAGGGCGCAACTCACCCCTCCACTTT
CDR3 protein: CASSLSGRNSPLHF